The sequence of this TCR beta chain was determined in a study of OX40 agonist ivuxolimab in advanced cancers. Study details: Patients were treated with intravenous ivuxolimab, dosed at 0.01 to 10 mg/kg and infused every 2 weeks. Patients assigned to dose escalation were diagnosed with hepatocellular carcinoma, melanoma, renal cell or head and neck cancer.

About this clone itself: The antigen remains unidentified.

Overall study findings and caveats: Individuals who were partial responders at 0.1-3.0 mg/kg had clonal expansion that ranked among the lowest.

The data were produced by immunoSEQ multiplex PCR, yet TCRdb's version contains in-frame clones alone and is incomplete. Among about 73,000 clones listed, around four fifths were seen once. The CDR3 is made up of 17 amino acids. The junction had 15 bases not matched to a gene; V was cut back by 3 bases and J by 8 bases. Germline V gives CDR1 SGHDT, CDR2 YYEEEE. The chain is built from TRBV5-6 and TRBJ2-1; TRBD2 aligns across 9 bases. The source was CD4+ or CD8+ T cells sorted from blood, collected in a trial of the OX40 agonist ivuxolimab. This clonotype was sampled from an adult with an advanced solid tumor such as melanoma, head and neck, liver or kidney cancer. CDR3 sequence: CASSWWVRGGRGDEQFF. In nucleotides, the CDR3 is TGTGCCAGCAGCTGGTGGGTTCGGGGCGGGAGGGGAGATGAGCAGTTCTTC.